Listed below are T cell receptor beta chains from one sample, sequenced in a study of cytomegalovirus exposure and HLA in healthy donors. Profiled with immunoSEQ multiplex PCR; TCRdb holds only in-frame clones, not every one. This sample has some 170,000 clones; roughly 70% occur once, and the top ten carry approximately 3.1%. Sequencing was performed on PBMCs. The source of these receptors is a woman aged 50 to 65 in good health and CMV-seropositive. Each CDR3 is given with its conserved first and last residue. A D gene is named only where the DNA matches it firmly. A row's size may be missing; if present it is once, few, many or a size class.

clone size	V gene	J gene	D gene	CDR3 protein	CDR3 DNA
-	TRBV28	TRBJ2-7	-	CASSLPAGYEQYF	TGTGCCAGCAGTTTACCAGCCGGGTACGAGCAGTACTTC
-	TRBV2	TRBJ2-1	TRBD2	CASRQTSGGPYEQFF	TGTGCCAGCAGACAAACTAGCGGGGGACCTTATGAGCAGTTCTTC
many	TRBV7-9	TRBJ2-7	-	CASSSGTPSLYEQYF	TGTGCCAGCAGCTCCGGGACACCGAGCTTATACGAGCAGTACTTC
-	TRBV6-5	TRBJ1-5	TRBD1	CASAVQGANQPQHF	TGTGCCAGCGCCGTACAGGGGGCGAATCAGCCCCAGCATTTT
-	TRBV14	TRBJ2-3	-	CASSQELLDTQYF	TGTGCCAGCAGCCAAGAACTACTGGATACGCAGTATTTT
few	TRBV9	TRBJ1-2	-	CASSSSSGNYGYTF	TGTGCCAGCAGCTCCTCATCAGGGAACTATGGCTACACCTTC
-	TRBV7-9	TRBJ1-1	-	CASSLQQGRNTEAFF	TGTGCCAGCAGCTTACAACAGGGACGGAACACTGAAGCTTTCTTT
-	TRBV5-1	TRBJ2-1	TRBD2	CASSLQTGGPGEQFF	TGCGCCAGCAGCTTGCAGACGGGGGGGCCGGGGGAGCAGTTCTTC
once	TRBV18	TRBJ1-2	TRBD1	CASSGTGGYGYTF	TGTGCCAGCTCAGGGACAGGAGGCTATGGCTACACCTTC
once	TRBV12-5	TRBJ1-1	-	CASASRTALGNTEAFF	TGTGCTAGTGCCTCCCGGACAGCTTTGGGGAACACTGAAGCTTTCTTT
-	TRBV28	TRBJ1-1	-	CASSLPNTEAFF	TGTGCCAGCAGCCTCCCGAACACTGAAGCTTTCTTT
few	TRBV12-5	TRBJ1-6	-	CASGFGLPSPLHF	TGTGCTAGTGGTTTCGGGTTACCTTCACCCCTCCACTTT
-	TRBV5-1	TRBJ1-3	-	CASSSQGPLSGNTIYF	TGCGCCAGCAGCTCCCAGGGGCCACTCTCTGGAAACACCATATATTTT
-	TRBV6-5	TRBJ2-7	-	CASSRQASYEQYF	TGTGCCAGCAGTAGACAGGCATCCTACGAGCAGTACTTC
once	TRBV2	TRBJ1-1	TRBD1	CASSETAGGRNTEAFF	TGTGCCAGCAGTGAAACTGCAGGGGGGAGGAACACTGAAGCTTTCTTT
-	TRBV19	TRBJ1-1	-	CASSIISRTEAFF	TGTGCCAGTAGTATCATTTCGAGGACTGAAGCTTTCTTT
-	TRBV19	TRBJ1-4	-	CASSTGGTNEKLFF	TGTGCCAGTAGTACGGGGGGTACTAATGAAAAACTGTTTTTT
-	TRBV15	TRBJ1-2	TRBD1	CATSTYGQGVDGYTF	TGTGCCACCAGCACGTATGGACAGGGGGTCGATGGCTACACCTTC
once	TRBV5-1	TRBJ1-6	TRBD1	CASSHTTGQGNSPLHF	TGCGCCAGCAGCCATACTACGGGACAGGGTAATTCACCCCTCCACTTT
-	TRBV28	TRBJ1-2	-	CASSLGLVYGYTF	TGTGCCAGCAGTTTGGGACTTGTCTATGGCTACACCTTC
-	TRBV29-1	TRBJ1-2	-	CSVQGNNYGYTF	TGCAGCGTTCAGGGCAATAACTATGGCTACACCTTC
once	TRBV30	TRBJ1-4	-	CAWRRDGNEKLFF	TGTGCCTGGAGGCGGGATGGTAATGAAAAACTGTTTTTT
-	TRBV18	TRBJ2-3	-	CASSQAATANRGDTQYF	TGTGCCAGCTCACAGGCCGCCACAGCGAACCGGGGAGATACGCAGTATTTT
-	TRBV29-1	TRBJ2-1	TRBD2	CSIRTSGGASQEFF	TGCAGTATCCGGACTAGCGGGGGGGCCAGTCAAGAATTCTTC
-	TRBV5-4	TRBJ1-2	-	CASSLAREQGGGYTF	TGTGCCAGCAGCTTGGCCAGGGAACAGGGTGGGGGCTACACCTTC
once	TRBV19	TRBJ2-7	TRBD2	CASSIGLAGVYEQYF	TGTGCCAGTAGTATTGGGCTAGCGGGGGTCTACGAGCAGTACTTC
-	TRBV19	TRBJ2-7	-	CASSILAGSGYEQYF	TGTGCCAGTAGTATCCTGGCGGGTTCGGGCTACGAGCAGTACTTC
-	TRBV7-8	TRBJ1-1	TRBD1	CASRQGAGVVKAFF	TGTGCCAGCAGGCAGGGGGCAGGGGTAGTGAAAGCTTTCTTT
few	TRBV5-1	TRBJ2-1	TRBD1	CASRPQGANYNEQFF	TGCGCCAGCAGACCTCAGGGGGCGAATTACAATGAGCAGTTCTTC
-	TRBV4-2	TRBJ2-5	-	CASSQERFSEETQYF	TGTGCCAGCAGCCAGGAGAGGTTCAGCGAAGAGACCCAGTACTTC
-	TRBV5-1	TRBJ2-7	TRBD2	CASRGGTSGGYEQYF	TGCGCCAGCCGGGGCGGGACTAGCGGGGGGTACGAGCAGTACTTC
few	TRBV29-1	TRBJ1-2	TRBD1	CSVYTGGAGGYTF	TGCAGCGTGTACACAGGGGGCGCAGGTGGCTACACCTTC
-	TRBV19	TRBJ1-2	-	CASSREALGNYGYTF	TGTGCCAGTAGTAGGGAGGCCTTGGGTAACTATGGCTACACCTTC
-	TRBV7-3	TRBJ2-3	-	CASSLTGGGAASTDTQYF	TGTGCCAGCAGCTTAACGGGTGGGGGCGCTGCTAGCACAGATACGCAGTATTTT
-	TRBV14	TRBJ2-5	-	CASSQDLGRGETQYF	TGTGCCAGCAGCCAAGATTTAGGTCGAGGGGAGACCCAGTACTTC
once	TRBV9	TRBJ2-5	-	CASSVGAINQETQYF	TGTGCCAGCAGCGTAGGGGCAATAAACCAAGAGACCCAGTACTTC
-	TRBV7-9	TRBJ1-2	-	CASTQAGTNSGYTF	TGTGCCAGCACACAGGCCGGGACAAACTCTGGCTACACCTTC
-	TRBV7-8	TRBJ2-7	TRBD1	CASSPGQGPSYEQYF	TGTGCCAGCAGCCCCGGACAGGGTCCCTCCTACGAGCAGTACTTC
-	TRBV7-2	TRBJ1-2	-	CASKTVGGARGYTF	TGTGCCAGCAAGACTGTGGGGGGGGCGAGAGGCTACACCTTC
-	TRBV19	TRBJ2-5	-	CATKDWARGETQYF	TGTGCCACAAAGGACTGGGCCCGAGGAGAGACCCAGTACTTC
-	TRBV7-3	TRBJ2-2	TRBD2	CASSVTSGGPGELFF	TGTGCCAGCAGCGTAACTAGCGGGGGGCCCGGGGAGCTGTTTTTT
few	TRBV27	TRBJ1-1	TRBD1	CASHQGQGDTEAFF	TGTGCCAGCCATCAAGGACAGGGGGACACTGAAGCTTTCTTT
-	TRBV10-2	TRBJ2-7	TRBD2	CASSESPPASGHYEQYF	TGCGCCAGCAGTGAGTCCCCTCCGGCTAGCGGCCACTACGAGCAGTACTTC
-	TRBV7-2	TRBJ2-7	TRBD2	CASSRRTSGSYEQYF	TGTGCCAGCAGCCGTCGGACTAGCGGGTCCTACGAGCAGTACTTC
-	TRBV5-4	TRBJ2-3	TRBD2	CASSLERGGTPQYF	TGTGCCAGCAGCTTGGAGCGGGGGGGCACACCGCAGTATTTT
few	TRBV21-1	TRBJ2-5	-	CASSPRDNTRWGTQYF	TGTGCCAGCAGCCCCCGGGACAATACAAGATGGGGGACCCAGTACTTC
-	TRBV5-1	TRBJ1-5	-	CASSLRHGEPQHF	TGCGCCAGCAGCTTGAGACACGGGGAGCCCCAGCATTTT
-	TRBV27	TRBJ1-6	TRBD1	CASSLQDRGVSPLHF	TGTGCCAGCAGTTTACAGGACAGGGGCGTATCACCCCTCCACTTT